These 9 T cell receptor beta chains share one sample of origin, sequenced in a study of T cells of healthy individuals. TCRdb passed the 5' RACE reads through MiXCR, listing each CDR3 protein once. The data hold some 69,000 distinct CDR3 sequences, with roughly 17% observed a single time. The receptor set was obtained from a human donor in good health.

At least ten counts were recorded for this clonotype. The chain combines TRBV20-1 with TRBJ2-7; 9 nucleotides agree with TRBD1. Germline values: CDR1 DFQATT, CDR2 SNEGSKA (reference sequence). Unmatched junction bases numbered 11, after V lost 6 bases and J lost 2 bases. The CDR3 consists of 15 residues. The CDR3 reads CSAPNPGQGTYEQYF. For the CDR3, the DNA is TGCAGTGCACCAAACCCCGGACAGGGGACCTACGAGCAGTACTTC.

Only a few counts were recorded for this clonotype. The chain is built from TRBV11-1 and TRBJ2-7, with 8 bases fitting TRBD1. Germline CDR1 and CDR2: SGHAT and FQDESV (reference sequence). Unmatched junction bases numbered 6, after V lost 5 bases and J lost 0 bases. The CDR3 extends over 15 amino acids. Written as DNA, the CDR3 is TGTGCCAGCAGCCGCGGACAGGGCCTCTCCTACGAGCAGTACTTC. Amino acid sequence: CASSRGQGLSYEQYF.

This chain links TRBV9 with TRBJ2-1; possibly TRBD1 for D (5 bases). Germline V lookup: CDR1 SGDLS, CDR2 YYNGEE. With 2 bases removed from V and 6 bases from J, the gap between germline ends came to 15 bases. CDR3 length: 15 residues. The CDR3 DNA follows: TGTGCCAGCAGCGTGAGATCACAGGTGGGCAATGAGCAGTTCTTC. This encodes CASSVRSQVGNEQFF.

This clonotype has ten or more counts. The chain has TRBV20-1 and TRBJ2-1, with TRBD2 identical over 11 bases. V shed 5 bases, J shed 7 bases, and the junction held 7 bases outside the gene matches. Germline V lookup: CDR1 DFQATT, CDR2 SNEGSKA (reference sequence). The CDR3 consists of 14 residues. The CDR3 DNA reads as TGCAGTGCTGATACTAGCGGGGGTTGGAATGAGCAGTTCTTC. Its protein is CSADTSGGWNEQFF.

This clonotype was counted at least ten times. This chain connects TRBV18 to TRBJ2-7; D unresolved. The CDR3 spans 15 residues. Germline lookup yields CDR1 KGHSH and CDR2 LQKENI. V was trimmed by 3 bases and J by 3 bases, leaving 15 bases between them. The CDR3 reads CASSPGGGRFYEQYF. DNA for the CDR3: TGTGCCAGCTCACCGGGCGGTGGACGCTTCTACGAGCAGTACTTC.

The table lists this clonotype with many counts. This chain uses TRBV11-2 with TRBJ2-1, with D tentatively TRBD2 (5 bases). Germline V gene lookup returns CDR1 SGHAT and CDR2 FQNNGV. This CDR3 has 14 amino acids. Trimming removed 5 bases at V and 4 bases at J, with 12 bases between. The CDR3: CASSPSRNYNEQFF. CDR3 DNA sequence: TGTGCCAGCAGCCCTAGCCGGAATTACAATGAGCAGTTCTTC.

The genes are TRBV20-1 and TRBJ2-2, with a weak D call TRBD1 (6 bases). Germline-derived CDR1 and CDR2 are DFQATT and SNEGSKA (reference sequence). The ends were cut back, 4 bases at V and 3 bases at J, with 6 bases in the middle. The CDR3 contains 12 residues. The CDR3 loop reads CSATGDTGELFF. The CDR3 DNA follows: TGCAGTGCTACAGGGGACACCGGGGAGCTGTTTTTT.

This clonotype has more than one count but fewer than ten. The chain uses TRBV12-3 or TRBV12-4 and TRBJ1-2; 7 nucleotides match TRBD1. The ends lost 7 bases at V and 4 bases at J; junction bases unmatched: 12. The CDR3 length is 15 residues. The CDR3 sequence is CASIHRDSPRYGYTF. Here the CDR3 DNA reads TGTGCCAGCATCCACCGGGACAGCCCCCGCTATGGCTACACCTTC.

V gene TRBV19 combines with J gene TRBJ2-7; D is possibly TRBD1 or TRBD2 (5 bases each). The CDR3 covers 14 residues. Per germline, CDR1 LNHDA and CDR2 SQIVND (reference sequence). V was pared by 3 bases and J by 2 bases, with 11 bases between. DNA for the CDR3: TGTGCCAGTAGTATTGGGACGGGGACCTACGAGCAGTACTTC. The encoded protein is CASSIGTGTYEQYF.